Sequencing of this TCR beta chain was carried out in a study of shared clonotypes between healthy human individuals. Study at large: Three plates each covered CD4 naive and memory; CD8 naive two, CD8 memory one. Study-level findings and limits: Non-shared clonotypes had lower generation probabilities than clonotypes shared by all four sorted-subset donors.

The repertoire was sequenced with immunoSEQ multiplex PCR; TCRdb's copy has only in-frame clones and lacks some. Of millions of clones in the sample, roughly 95% were seen once. Trimming left V 7 bases short and J 8 bases short, with 14 bases between. The CDR3 has 13 amino acids. As to this clone: Its specificity is unknown.

This TCR was recovered from a man between 18 and 35 years old in good health. The chain is built from TRBV23-1 and TRBJ1-4; D is possibly TRBD1 (6 bases). TRBV23-1 is an ORF, with its function uncertain. Sequenced: naive CD4+ T cells sorted from blood. Stated subset: CD45RA+ positively selected. The CDR3 region has the DNA TGCGCCAGCACCAGTGGACAGTCAGAAAAACTGTTTTTT. Amino acid sequence: CASTSGQSEKLFF.